This T cell receptor beta chain was sequenced for a study of shared clonotypes between healthy human individuals. The method was immunoSEQ multiplex PCR; TCRdb's version includes in-frame clones alone and lacks a portion of them. The data contain around 2.3 million clones, roughly 95% of them singletons. V gave up 6 bases and J gave up 4 bases, with 10 bases separating them. CDR3 length equals 13 residues. Germline CDR1 and CDR2: MNHEY and SVGAGI. The sample was naive CD4+ T cells sorted from blood. Indicated subset: CD45RA+ positively selected. The TCR was taken from a man aged 18 to 30 in good health. The chain carries TRBV6-5 and TRBJ2-1; no definite D call. CDR3 sequence (DNA): TGTGCCAGCAGCTCGGCTCGGTACAATGAGCAGTTCTTC. This codes for CASSSARYNEQFF.